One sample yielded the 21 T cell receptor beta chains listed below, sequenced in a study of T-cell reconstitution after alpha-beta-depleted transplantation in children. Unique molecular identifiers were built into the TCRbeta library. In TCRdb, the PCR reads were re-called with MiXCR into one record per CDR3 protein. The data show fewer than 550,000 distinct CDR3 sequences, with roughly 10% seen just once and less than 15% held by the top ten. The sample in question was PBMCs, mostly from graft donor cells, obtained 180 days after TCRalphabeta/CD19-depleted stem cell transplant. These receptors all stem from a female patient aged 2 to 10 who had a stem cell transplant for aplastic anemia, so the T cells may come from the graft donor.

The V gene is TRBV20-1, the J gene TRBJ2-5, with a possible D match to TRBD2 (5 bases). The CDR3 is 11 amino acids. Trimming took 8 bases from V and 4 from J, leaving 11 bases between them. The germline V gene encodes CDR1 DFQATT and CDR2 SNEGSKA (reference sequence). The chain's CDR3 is CSSGLVETQYF. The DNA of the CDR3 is TGCAGTTCAGGACTTGTAGAGACCCAGTACTTC.

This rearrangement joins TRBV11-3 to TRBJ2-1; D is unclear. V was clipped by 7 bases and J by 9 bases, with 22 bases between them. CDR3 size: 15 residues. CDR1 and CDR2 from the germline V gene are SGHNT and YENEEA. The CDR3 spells CASTSSTIPGGEQFF. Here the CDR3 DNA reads TGTGCCAGCACCTCAAGTACGATACCTGGTGGTGAGCAGTTCTTC.

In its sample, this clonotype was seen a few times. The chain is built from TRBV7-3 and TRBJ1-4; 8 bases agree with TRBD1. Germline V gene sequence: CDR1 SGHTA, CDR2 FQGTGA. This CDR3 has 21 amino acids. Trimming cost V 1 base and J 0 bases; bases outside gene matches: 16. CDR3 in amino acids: CASSLIRGRVRGASTNEKLFF. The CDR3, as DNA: TGTGCCAGCAGCTTAATCAGGGGGCGAGTCAGGGGGGCTTCAACTAATGAAAAACTGTTTTTT.

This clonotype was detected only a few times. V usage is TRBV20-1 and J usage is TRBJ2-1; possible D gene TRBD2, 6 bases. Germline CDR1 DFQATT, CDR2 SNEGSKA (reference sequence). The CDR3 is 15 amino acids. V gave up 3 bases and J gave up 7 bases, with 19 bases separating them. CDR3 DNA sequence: TGCAGTGCTAGTTGGGTCCCCCTTCGGGGGAATGAGCAGTTCTTC. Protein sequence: CSASWVPLRGNEQFF.

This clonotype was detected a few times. CDR3: CASSDDGLAGASTDTQYF. Written as DNA, the CDR3 is TGTGCCAGCAGTGATGACGGACTAGCGGGAGCTAGCACAGATACGCAGTATTTT. The chain links TRBV6-1 to TRBJ2-3, with TRBD2 matching over 13 bases. The CDR3 covers 18 residues. J lost 0 bases, V lost 3 bases, and 6 bases had no gene match. Per germline, CDR1 MNHNS and CDR2 SASEGT.

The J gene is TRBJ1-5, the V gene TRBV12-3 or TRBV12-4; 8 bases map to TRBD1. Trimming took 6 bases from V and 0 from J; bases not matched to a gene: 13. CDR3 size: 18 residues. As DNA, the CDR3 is TGTGCCAGCAGCTCATCCCAGGGGGCCTCCCATAGCAATCAGCCCCAGCATTTT. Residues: CASSSSQGASHSNQPQHF.

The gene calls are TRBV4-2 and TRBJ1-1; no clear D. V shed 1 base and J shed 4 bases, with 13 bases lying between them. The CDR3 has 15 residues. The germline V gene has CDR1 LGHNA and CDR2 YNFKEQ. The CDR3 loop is CASSQVMGSRTEAFF. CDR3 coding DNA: TGTGCCAGCAGCCAAGTGATGGGGTCCCGCACTGAAGCTTTCTTT.

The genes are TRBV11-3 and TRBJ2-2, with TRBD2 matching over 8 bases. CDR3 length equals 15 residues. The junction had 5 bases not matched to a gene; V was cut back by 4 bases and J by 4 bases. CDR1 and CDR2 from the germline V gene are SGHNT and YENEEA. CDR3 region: CASSSSAGATGELFF. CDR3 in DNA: TGTGCCAGCAGCTCCTCAGCGGGAGCCACCGGGGAGCTGTTTTTT. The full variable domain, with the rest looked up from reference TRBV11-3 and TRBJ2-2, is EAGVVQSPRYKIIEKKQPVAFWCNPISGHNTLYWYLQNLGQGPELLIRYENEEAVDDSQLPKDRFSAERLKGVDSTLKIQPAELGDSAVYLCASSSSAGATGELFFGEGSRLTVL.

The CDR3 is CASSPVTGGELFF. The CDR3 region has the DNA TGTGCCAGCAGCCCCGTGACCGGCGGGGAGCTGTTTTTT. The chain has TRBV7-2 and TRBJ2-2; D is ambiguous. V lost 5 bases, J lost 7 bases, and 11 bases lay in between. The CDR3 runs to 13 residues. Germline CDR1 and CDR2: SGHTA and FQGNSA.

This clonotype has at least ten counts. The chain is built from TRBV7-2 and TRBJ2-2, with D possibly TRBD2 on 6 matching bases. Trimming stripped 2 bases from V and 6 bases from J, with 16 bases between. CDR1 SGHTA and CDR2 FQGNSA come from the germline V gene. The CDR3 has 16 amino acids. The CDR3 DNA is TGTGCCAGCAGCTTAAGCTCCTCCGGGGGACCCGGGGAGCTGTTTTTT. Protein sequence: CASSLSSSGGPGELFF. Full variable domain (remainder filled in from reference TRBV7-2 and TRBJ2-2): GAGVSQSPSNKVTEKGKDVELRCDPISGHTALYWYRQSLGQGLEFLIYFQGNSAPDKSGLPSDRFSAERTGGSVSTLTIQRTQQEDSAVYLCASSLSSSGGPGELFFGEGSRLTVL.

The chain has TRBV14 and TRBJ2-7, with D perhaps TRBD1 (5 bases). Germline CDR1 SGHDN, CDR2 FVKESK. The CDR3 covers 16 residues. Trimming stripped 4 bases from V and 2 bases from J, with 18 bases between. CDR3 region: CASSPQAGRAPYEQYF. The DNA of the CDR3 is TGTGCCAGCAGCCCCCAAGCCGGCAGGGCCCCCTACGAGCAGTACTTC.

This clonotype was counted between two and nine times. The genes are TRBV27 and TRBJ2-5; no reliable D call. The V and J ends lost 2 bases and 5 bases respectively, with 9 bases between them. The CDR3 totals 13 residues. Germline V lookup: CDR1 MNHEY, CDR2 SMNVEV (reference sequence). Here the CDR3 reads CASSLNPWETQYF. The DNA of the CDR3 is TGTGCCAGCAGTTTAAACCCGTGGGAGACCCAGTACTTC.

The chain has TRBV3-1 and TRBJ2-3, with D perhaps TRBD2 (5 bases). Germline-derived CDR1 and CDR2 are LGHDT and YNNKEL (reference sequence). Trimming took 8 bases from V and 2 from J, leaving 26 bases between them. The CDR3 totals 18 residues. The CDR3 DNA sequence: TGTGCCAGCTCCGACTACATCGAGGCAAAGGCTAACACAGATACGCAGTATTTT. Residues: CASSDYIEAKANTDTQYF.

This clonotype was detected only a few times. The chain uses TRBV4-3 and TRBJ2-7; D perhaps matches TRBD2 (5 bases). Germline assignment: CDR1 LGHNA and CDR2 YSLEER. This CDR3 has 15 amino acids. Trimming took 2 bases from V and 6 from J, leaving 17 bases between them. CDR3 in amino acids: CASSQMGGSLLEQYF. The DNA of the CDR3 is TGCGCCAGCAGCCAAATGGGTGGGAGCTTGCTCGAGCAGTACTTC.

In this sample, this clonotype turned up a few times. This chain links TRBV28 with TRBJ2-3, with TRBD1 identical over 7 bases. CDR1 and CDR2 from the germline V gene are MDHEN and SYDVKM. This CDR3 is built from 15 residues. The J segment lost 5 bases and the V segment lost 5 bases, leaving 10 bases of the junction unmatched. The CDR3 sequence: CASSTQGGAEDTQYF. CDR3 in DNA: TGTGCCAGCAGTACCCAAGGGGGCGCGGAAGATACGCAGTATTTT.

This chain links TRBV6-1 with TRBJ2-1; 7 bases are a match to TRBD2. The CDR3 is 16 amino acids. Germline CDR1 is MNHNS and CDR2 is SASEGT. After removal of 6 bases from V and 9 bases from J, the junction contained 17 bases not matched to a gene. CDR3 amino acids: CASRPAGGGRMGEQFF. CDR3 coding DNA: TGTGCCAGCAGGCCCGCCGGGGGAGGGCGTATGGGTGAGCAGTTCTTC.

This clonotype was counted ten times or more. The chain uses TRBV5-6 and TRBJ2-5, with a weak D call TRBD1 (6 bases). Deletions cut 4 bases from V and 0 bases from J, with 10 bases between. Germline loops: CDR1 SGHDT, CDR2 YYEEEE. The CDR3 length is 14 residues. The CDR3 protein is CASSLGTHQETQYF. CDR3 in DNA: TGTGCCAGCAGCCTCGGGACACACCAAGAGACCCAGTACTTC.

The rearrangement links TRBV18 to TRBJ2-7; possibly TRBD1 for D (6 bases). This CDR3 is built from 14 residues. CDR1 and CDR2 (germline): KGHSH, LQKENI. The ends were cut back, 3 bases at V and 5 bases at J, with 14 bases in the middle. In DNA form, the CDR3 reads TGTGCCAGCTCACCGGGGACACAAAGGGACGAGCAGTACGTC. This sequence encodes CASSPGTQRDEQYV.

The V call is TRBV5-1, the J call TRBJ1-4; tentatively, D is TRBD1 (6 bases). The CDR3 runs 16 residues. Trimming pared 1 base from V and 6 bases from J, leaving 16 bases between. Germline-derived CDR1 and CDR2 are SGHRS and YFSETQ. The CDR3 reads CASSLFSFGGYEKLFF. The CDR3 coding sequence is TGCGCCAGCAGCTTGTTTAGTTTCGGGGGCTATGAAAAACTGTTTTTT.

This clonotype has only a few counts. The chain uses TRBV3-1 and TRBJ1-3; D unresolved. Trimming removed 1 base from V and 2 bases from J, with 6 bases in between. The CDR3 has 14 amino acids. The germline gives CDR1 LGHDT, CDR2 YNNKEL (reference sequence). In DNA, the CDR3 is TGTGCCAGCAGCCAAGGTAGCGCTGGAAACACCATATATTTT. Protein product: CASSQGSAGNTIYF.

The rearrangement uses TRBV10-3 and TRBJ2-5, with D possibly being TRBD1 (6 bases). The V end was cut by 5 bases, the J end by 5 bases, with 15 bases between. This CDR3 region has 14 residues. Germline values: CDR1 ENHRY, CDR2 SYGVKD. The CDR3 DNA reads TGTGCCATCAGTAACAGGGAATCAGGGGAGACCCAGTACTTC. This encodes CAISNRESGETQYF.